The clone carrying this T cell receptor beta chain occurred once. The target antigen is unknown. It was with 60 Vbeta and 13 Jbeta primers that the PCR ran. Repertoires were generated with immunoSEQ multiplex PCR, while TCRdb's copy carries only in-frame clones and drops some. The data show around 100,000 clones, around 77% seen once. This sample is part of a study of cytomegalovirus exposure and HLA in healthy donors. Study-level background: Researchers previously reported finding just under 120 million unique TCR beta sequences from approximately 200 million T cells. Study-wide findings and caveats: HLA alleles were associated with roughly 17,000 TCR beta sequences in a later analysis at 0.05 false discovery rate.

CDR1 is PRHDT, CDR2 FYEKMQ, per germline (reference sequence). The CDR3 consists of 13 residues. V gave up 0 bases and J gave up 6 bases, with 8 bases separating them. Sequencing was done on a sample of PBMCs. This rearrangement joins TRBV13 to TRBJ2-5; D unresolved. This clonotype was obtained from a woman aged 25-40 years in good health and CMV-seropositive. The CDR3 sequence is CASSLGIDKTQYF. For the CDR3, the DNA is TGTGCCAGCAGCTTAGGAATCGACAAGACCCAGTACTTC.